These 5 T cell receptor beta chains share one sample of origin, sequenced in a study of blood T cell repertoires in COVID-19. Clones were read by immunoSEQ multiplex PCR, and TCRdb kept only the in-frame ones, dropping some. The sample lists 450,000 to 500,000 clones; approximately 85% were seen once. Sequencing was done on a sample of peripheral blood. These TCRs come from a human donor in a cohort sampled during active COVID-19.

The V call is TRBV7-2, the J call TRBJ2-1; D may be TRBD1 (5 bases). CDR3 length: 14 residues. Germline CDR1 SGHTA, CDR2 FQGNSA. Trimming stripped 1 base from V and 10 bases from J, with 14 bases between. The CDR3 region has the DNA TGTGCCAGCAGCTTAGGGGGCCCGGTGGGAGAGCAGTTCTTC. As protein: CASSLGGPVGEQFF. The variable domain in full, with the rest retrieved from reference TRBV7-2 and TRBJ2-1, is GAGVSQSPSNKVTEKGKDVELRCDPISGHTALYWYRQSLGQGLEFLIYFQGNSAPDKSGLPSDRFSAERTGGSVSTLTIQRTQQEDSAVYLCASSLGGPVGEQFFGPGTRLTVL.

This rearrangement joins TRBV4-2 to TRBJ2-2; D remains unclear. The CDR3 is 15 residues long. Germline CDR1 and CDR2: LGHNA and YNFKEQ. V dropped 1 base and J dropped 0 bases, with 6 bases sitting between them. The CDR3 nucleotides are TGTGCCAGCAGCCAAGTACGGGCGAACACCGGGGAGCTGTTTTTT. This codes for CASSQVRANTGELFF.

The chain is built from TRBV28 and TRBJ1-1, with 7 bases aligning to TRBD1. The CDR3 has 15 amino acids. The V gene's germline CDR1 is MDHEN and CDR2 SYDVKM. The junction had 11 bases not matched to a gene; V was cut back by 6 bases and J by 4 bases. In nucleotides, the CDR3 is TGTGCCAGCAGCCCACCAGAGGGGGCGGCCACTGAAGCTTTCTTT. It encodes CASSPPEGAATEAFF. Full variable domain (rest looked up from reference TRBV28 and TRBJ1-1): DVKVTQSSRYLVKRTGEKVFLECVQDMDHENMFWYRQDPGLGLRLIYFSYDVKMKEKGDIPEGYSVSREKKERFSLILESASTNQTSMYLCASSPPEGAATEAFFGQGTRLTVV.

The chain combines TRBV11-3 with TRBJ2-3; tentatively, D is TRBD1 (5 bases). The V end lost 0 bases, the J end lost 3 bases, and 7 bases lay between the germline ends. The CDR3 sequence is 14 residues long. Germline V CDR1 and CDR2: SGHNT, YENEEA. The CDR3 loop reads CASSLEAGTDTQYF. In nucleotides, the CDR3 is TGTGCCAGCAGCTTAGAAGCAGGGACAGATACGCAGTATTTT.

This chain uses TRBV19 with TRBJ2-7, with D possibly being TRBD1 (5 bases). Per germline, CDR1 LNHDA and CDR2 SQIVND (reference sequence). The V and J ends lost 1 base and 3 bases respectively, with 13 bases between them. The CDR3 is 15 amino acids. In DNA form, the CDR3 reads TGTGCCAGTAGTATAGGGACACCTCGGGTCTACGAGCAGTACTTC. This sequence encodes CASSIGTPRVYEQYF.